This T cell receptor beta chain was captured by sequencing in a study of response to subunit inactivated influenza vaccine. General study results and limits: It was the authors' suggestion that each seasonal influenza vaccination recruits few new T cells.

The germline CDR1 and CDR2 sequences are SQVTM and ANQGSEA. The V segment lost 7 bases and the J segment 4 bases; nucleotides outside the gene matches: 9. The CDR3 contains 14 residues. In TCRdb, the RT-PCR reads were re-called with MiXCR into one record per CDR3 protein. Among approximately 480,000 distinct CDR3 sequences listed, roughly 9.7% were seen once. This clonotype was picked up a small number of times. The antigen remains unidentified. The TCR originated in a man over 45 who received an inactivated influenza vaccine. Sample: PBMCs from blood, taken about 6 weeks after vaccination. The chain carries TRBV29-1 and TRBJ2-3; 9 positions agree with TRBD1. The CDR3 DNA reads as TGCAGCGGACAGGGGGGCCCCCCCCCAGATACGCAGTATTTT. Protein product: CSGQGGPPPDTQYF.